The next 29 T cell receptor beta chains were all read from a single sample in a study of T cell responses to AZD1222 COVID-19 vaccine. Here immunoSEQ multiplex PCR was the method, and the copy in TCRdb shows in-frame clones only, minus some. The sample shows around 270,000 clones, around 93% of them seen only once. This material consisted of peripheral blood, taken 28 days after the second AZD1222 dose. All receptors derive from an adult who received the AZD1222 COVID-19 vaccine.

As to this clone: Other DNA sequences in the same sample also yield this CDR3. This chain links TRBV6-2 or TRBV6-3 with TRBJ2-6, with no clear D. This CDR3 contains 13 residues. V was shortened by 2 bases and J by 3 bases, with 2 bases between the two germline ends. Germline loops: CDR1 MNHEY, CDR2 SVGEGT. CDR3 DNA: TGTGCCAGCAGTTACGGTGGGGCCAACGTCCTGACTTTC. Translated, it gives CASSYGGANVLTF.

The rearrangement joins TRBV28 to TRBJ1-5; 7 positions agree with TRBD1. The V gene's germline CDR1 is MDHEN and CDR2 SYDVKM. Unmatched junction bases numbered 14, after V lost 2 bases and J lost 7 bases. This CDR3 is 17 amino acids long. The CDR3 loop reads CASSLPTQGGLGQPQHF. The CDR3 DNA follows: TGTGCCAGCAGTTTACCGACCCAGGGGGGCCTCGGGCAGCCCCAGCATTTT.

The rearrangement uses TRBV7-3 and TRBJ1-6; D is uncertain. This CDR3 is 14 amino acids long. Germline V gene data show CDR1 as SGHTA and CDR2 as FQGTGA. V was clipped by 4 bases and J by 7 bases, with 11 bases between them. In DNA form, the CDR3 reads TGTGCCAGCAGCTCCGTTCCCGGCAATTCACCCCTCCACTTT. Translation: CASSSVPGNSPLHF.

The chain links TRBV27 to TRBJ2-3; TRBD1 matches 8 bases. Germline V CDR1 and CDR2: MNHEY, SMNVEV (reference sequence). This CDR3 spans 17 amino acids. Trimming took 4 bases from V and 1 from J; bases not matched to a gene: 10. CDR3 amino acids: CASSSATWTGRTDTQYF. CDR3 DNA sequence: TGTGCCAGCAGTTCGGCCACCTGGACAGGGCGCACAGATACGCAGTATTTT.

The chain employs TRBV5-1 and TRBJ2-3, with 7 bases identical to TRBD2. The CDR3 spans 15 residues. Trimming removed 8 bases from V and 6 bases from J; junction bases left unmatched: 15. Germline V gene data show CDR1 as SGHRS and CDR2 as YFSETQ. The chain's CDR3 is CASQIGLGRWDTQYF. CDR3 sequence (DNA): TGCGCCAGTCAGATCGGGCTCGGGAGGTGGGATACGCAGTATTTT.

The chain joins TRBV6-2 or TRBV6-3 to TRBJ1-5; 8 bases map to TRBD1. Germline lookup yields CDR1 MNHEY and CDR2 SVGEGT. This CDR3 contains 14 residues. Trimming took 2 bases from V and 5 from J; bases not matched to a gene: 2. CDR3 coding DNA: TGTGCCAGCAGTTACCGGGACAGGCATCAGCCCCAGCATTTT. This sequence encodes CASSYRDRHQPQHF.

The V and J genes are TRBV2 and TRBJ2-7; 13 bases are a match to TRBD2. Germline V gene data show CDR1 as SNHLY and CDR2 as FYNNEI. The V and J ends lost 10 bases and 5 bases, in that order; junction bases with no gene match: 5. The CDR3 is 13 amino acids. In DNA form, the CDR3 reads TGTGCCACCGGACTAGCGGGAGTAAACGAGCAGTACTTC. It encodes CATGLAGVNEQYF.

The rearrangement joins TRBV4-3 to TRBJ1-2; 8 bases are shared with TRBD1. This CDR3 has 14 residues. V lost 0 bases to trimming and J lost 7 bases; unmatched junction nucleotides: 4. The germline V gene has CDR1 LGHNA and CDR2 YSLEER. The CDR3: CASSQDRQGFGYTF. DNA of the CDR3: TGCGCCAGCAGCCAAGATAGACAGGGGTTTGGCTACACCTTC.

J is TRBJ1-1 and V is TRBV2; 8 nucleotides align to TRBD1. This CDR3 spans 15 amino acids. Germline lookup yields CDR1 SNHLY and CDR2 FYNNEI. V shed 7 bases, J shed 0 bases, and the junction held 7 bases outside the gene matches. CDR3 loop: CASTTDRAMNTEAFF. CDR3 DNA sequence: TGTGCCAGCACCACGGACAGGGCAATGAACACTGAAGCTTTCTTT.

This clone has more than one count but fewer than ten. The chain uses TRBV15 and TRBJ2-3; D is ambiguous. V was trimmed by 5 bases and J by 0 bases, leaving 15 bases between them. The germline V gene has CDR1 LNHNV and CDR2 YYDKDF (reference sequence). The CDR3 runs to 16 residues. For the CDR3, the DNA is TGTGCCACCAGCCAAAGGACCCGTCCTAGCACAGATACGCAGTATTTT. Its translation is CATSQRTRPSTDTQYF.

V gene TRBV2 combines with J gene TRBJ2-7; D may be TRBD2 (6 bases). V was clipped by 3 bases and J by 4 bases, with 16 bases between them. Per the germline V gene, CDR1 is SNHLY and CDR2 is FYNNEI. CDR3 length equals 15 residues. DNA for the CDR3: TGTGCCAGCAGTGATATGCGGGAACCTTCATACGAGCAGTACTTC. Its protein is CASSDMREPSYEQYF.

The gene calls are TRBV4-3 and TRBJ2-7; 8 bases are shared with TRBD1. From germline, CDR1 is LGHNA and CDR2 YSLEER. The length of the CDR3 is 17 residues. The V and J ends lost 4 bases and 1 base, in that order; junction bases with no gene match: 12. The CDR3 DNA sequence: TGCGCCAGCAGCCGATCAACCTATCAGGGGGCTTCCTACGAGCAGTACTTC. It translates to CASSRSTYQGASYEQYF.

The DNA for the CDR3 is TGTGCCAGCAGCTTAAATGGGGCGGGGTTGGGCAATGAGCAGTTCTTC. Encoded protein: CASSLNGAGLGNEQFF. V gene TRBV7-3 combines with J gene TRBJ2-1; D is possibly TRBD2 (6 bases). V lost 1 base, J lost 6 bases, and 16 bases lay in between. Germline CDR1 and CDR2: SGHTA and FQGTGA. The CDR3 contains 16 residues.

V and J are TRBV10-1 and TRBJ2-7; D possibly uses TRBD1 or TRBD2 (6 bases each). CDR3 length: 13 amino acids. V lost 2 bases, J lost 5 bases, and 10 bases lay in between. Germline CDR1 WNHNN, CDR2 SYGVQD (reference sequence). CDR3 nucleotides: TGCGCCAGCAGTGAGACAGGGAGGAACGAGCAGTACTTC. Encoded protein: CASSETGRNEQYF.

The chain links TRBV7-2 to TRBJ1-5, with D uncertain. Per germline, CDR1 SGHTA and CDR2 FQGNSA. V was clipped by 5 bases and J by 0 bases, with 11 bases between them. The CDR3 has 15 amino acids. The CDR3 loop is CASSPNVNSNQPQHF. The CDR3 region has the DNA TGTGCCAGCAGCCCGAACGTTAATAGCAATCAGCCCCAGCATTTT.

The chain combines TRBV5-4 with TRBJ1-3; 9 bases are a match to TRBD1. The junction had 8 bases not matched to a gene; V was cut back by 3 bases and J by 1 base. CDR3 length equals 17 residues. Looked up from germline, CDR1 is SGHNT and CDR2 is YYREEE (reference sequence). The DNA of the CDR3 is TGTGCCAGCAGCTCGCTGACAGGGGGTTATTCTGGAAACACCATATATTTT. Encoded protein: CASSSLTGGYSGNTIYF.

The rearrangement links TRBV7-8 to TRBJ1-3; tentatively, D is TRBD1 (5 bases). V shed 1 base and J shed 4 bases, with 17 bases lying between them. Germline V CDR1 and CDR2: SGHVS, FQNEAQ. CDR3 size: 17 residues. In nucleotides, the CDR3 is TGTGCCAGCAGCTTAGTGGCCCGACCCGAGGGGGGAAACACCATATATTTT. It is translated as CASSLVARPEGGNTIYF. Combining the CDR3 with reference TRBV7-8 and TRBJ1-3 gives the whole variable domain GAGVSQSPRYKVAKRGQDVALRCDPISGHVSLFWYQQALGQGPEFLTYFQNEAQLDKSGLPSDRFFAERPEGSVSTLKIQRTQQEDSAVYLCASSLVARPEGGNTIYFGEGSWLTVV.

On this clone: Within the sample, other DNA sequences also encode this same CDR3. The gene calls are TRBV7-9 and TRBJ1-1; possible D gene TRBD1, 5 bases. V was trimmed by 5 bases and J by 2 bases, leaving 9 bases between them. This CDR3 spans 13 amino acids. Germline CDR1 is SEHNR and CDR2 is FQNEAQ (reference sequence). CDR3 residues: CASSLTVNTEAFF. DNA for the CDR3: TGTGCCAGCAGCCTGACAGTCAACACTGAAGCTTTCTTT.

The chain uses TRBV6-5 and TRBJ2-6; D is unresolved. Trimming left V 8 bases short and J 4 bases short, with 3 bases between. Germline CDR1 MNHEY, CDR2 SVGAGI. The CDR3 runs to 11 residues. The CDR3 DNA reads TGTGCCAGCCGCGGGGCCAACGTCCTGACTTTC. Its protein product is CASRGANVLTF.

This sequence joins TRBV3-1 (or the pseudogene TRBV3-2) and TRBJ1-1; D unclear. With 3 bases removed from V and 8 bases from J, the gap between germline ends came to 10 bases. The germline CDR1 and CDR2 sequences are LGHDT and YNNKEL (reference sequence). The CDR3 sequence is 12 residues long. CDR3 in DNA: TGTGCCAGCAGCCAGCCATCAGCCGAAGCTTTCTTT. Its protein product is CASSQPSAEAFF.

The chain recombines TRBV28 with TRBJ1-2; D is unclear. The germline gives CDR1 MDHEN, CDR2 SYDVKM. The CDR3 length is 12 residues. Trimming took off 6 bases at V and 10 bases at J, with 15 bases between the two ends. The CDR3 DNA sequence: TGTGCCAGCAGCACAAGGCCCCTCTACTACACCTTC. The encoded protein is CASSTRPLYYTF.

The chain combines TRBV5-4 with TRBJ2-2; D unresolved. The CDR3 totals 15 residues. V lost 5 bases and J 3 bases, leaving 14 bases between the germline ends. Per the germline V gene, CDR1 is SGHNT and CDR2 is YYREEE (reference sequence). The CDR3 loop reads CASSLISEYTGELFF. In DNA form, the CDR3 reads TGTGCCAGCAGTCTCATCAGCGAATACACCGGGGAGCTGTTTTTT.

The J gene is TRBJ1-4, the V gene TRBV15; unclear D gene. The germline V gene has CDR1 LNHNV and CDR2 YYDKDF (reference sequence). The CDR3 extends over 15 amino acids. Trimming took 1 base from V and 7 from J, leaving 13 bases between them. DNA for the CDR3: TGTGCCACCAGCAGAGTGCCAGGCGCAGCTGAAAAACTGTTTTTT. Its translation: CATSRVPGAAEKLFF.

The chain recombines TRBV6-1 with TRBJ2-7, with D possibly being TRBD2 (7 bases). The V end lost 2 bases, the J end lost 3 bases, and 8 bases lay between the germline ends. Germline loops: CDR1 MNHNS, CDR2 SASEGT. There are 13 residues in the CDR3. The CDR3 region is CASSERGGYEQYF. The CDR3 DNA is TGTGCCAGCAGTGAAAGGGGGGGCTACGAGCAGTACTTC.

V is TRBV10-2 and J is TRBJ2-2; D possibly matches TRBD1 or TRBD2 (5 bases each). This CDR3 is built from 13 residues. The ends were cut back, 8 bases at V and 6 bases at J, with 13 bases in the middle. Germline CDR1 and CDR2: WSHSY and SAAADI. The CDR3 loop is CASRARGAGELFF. The DNA for the CDR3 is TGCGCCAGCCGGGCCAGAGGGGCCGGGGAGCTGTTTTTT.

The V and J genes are TRBV6-2 or TRBV6-3 and TRBJ2-7; D is unclear. The germline CDR1 and CDR2 sequences are MNHEY and SVGEGT. Trimming took off 2 bases at V and 4 bases at J, with 9 bases between the two ends. The CDR3 runs to 13 residues. Here the CDR3 DNA reads TGTGCCAGCAGTTACCGACTGGAATACGAGCAGTACTTC. Protein: CASSYRLEYEQYF.

The gene calls are TRBV28 and TRBJ1-3; D perhaps matches TRBD1 (6 bases). CDR3 length equals 17 residues. V was cut by 9 bases and J by 0 bases, with 21 bases left in between. Germline values: CDR1 MDHEN, CDR2 SYDVKM. The CDR3, as DNA: TGTGCCAGTACGGGGGCTACCCCAAAGCCCTCTGGAAACACCATATATTTT. It is translated as CASTGATPKPSGNTIYF.

The chain employs TRBV27 and TRBJ2-2, with TRBD2 matching 7 bases. The CDR3 sequence is 14 residues long. The junction had 7 bases not matched to a gene; V was cut back by 7 bases and J by 5 bases. The germline V gene encodes CDR1 MNHEY and CDR2 SMNVEV (reference sequence). CDR3 nucleotide sequence: TGTGCCAGCATGGGCGGGGAGGGAACCGGGGAGCTGTTTTTT. As protein: CASMGGEGTGELFF.

The rearrangement uses TRBV7-2 and TRBJ1-5, with no clear D. V shed 4 bases and J shed 4 bases, with 14 bases lying between them. The CDR3 loop spans 15 amino acids. Germline loops: CDR1 SGHTA, CDR2 FQGNSA. CDR3 loop: CASSSTGNLNQPQHF. The CDR3 DNA follows: TGTGCCAGCAGCTCAACCGGGAACCTTAATCAGCCCCAGCATTTT.